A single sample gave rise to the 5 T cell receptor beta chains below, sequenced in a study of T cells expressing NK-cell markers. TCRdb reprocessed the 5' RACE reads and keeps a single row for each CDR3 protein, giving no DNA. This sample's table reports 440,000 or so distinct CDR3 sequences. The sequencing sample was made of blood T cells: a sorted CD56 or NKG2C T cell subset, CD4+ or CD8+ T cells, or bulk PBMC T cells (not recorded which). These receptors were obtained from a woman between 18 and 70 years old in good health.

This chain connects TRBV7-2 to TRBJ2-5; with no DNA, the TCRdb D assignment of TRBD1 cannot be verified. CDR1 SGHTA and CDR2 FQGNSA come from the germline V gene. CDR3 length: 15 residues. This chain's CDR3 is CASSLEFRGLETQYF.

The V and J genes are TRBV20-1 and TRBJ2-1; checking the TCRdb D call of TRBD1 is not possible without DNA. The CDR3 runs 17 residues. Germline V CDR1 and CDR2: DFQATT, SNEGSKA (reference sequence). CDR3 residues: CSARDFGRGGTDNEQFF.

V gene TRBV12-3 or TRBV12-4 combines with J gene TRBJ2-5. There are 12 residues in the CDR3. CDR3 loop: CASSLSPETQYF.

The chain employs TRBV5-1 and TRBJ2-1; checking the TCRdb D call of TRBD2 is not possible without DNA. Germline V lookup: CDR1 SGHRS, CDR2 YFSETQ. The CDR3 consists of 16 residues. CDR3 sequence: CASSLRLANQYNEQFF.

The chain's CDR3 is CASTLLGDRGRRRF. The J gene is TRBJ1-2, the V gene TRBV21-1; TCRdb outputs TRBD1, but without DNA this stays unchecked. TRBV21-1 is reported as a pseudogene. The CDR3 is made up of 14 amino acids.